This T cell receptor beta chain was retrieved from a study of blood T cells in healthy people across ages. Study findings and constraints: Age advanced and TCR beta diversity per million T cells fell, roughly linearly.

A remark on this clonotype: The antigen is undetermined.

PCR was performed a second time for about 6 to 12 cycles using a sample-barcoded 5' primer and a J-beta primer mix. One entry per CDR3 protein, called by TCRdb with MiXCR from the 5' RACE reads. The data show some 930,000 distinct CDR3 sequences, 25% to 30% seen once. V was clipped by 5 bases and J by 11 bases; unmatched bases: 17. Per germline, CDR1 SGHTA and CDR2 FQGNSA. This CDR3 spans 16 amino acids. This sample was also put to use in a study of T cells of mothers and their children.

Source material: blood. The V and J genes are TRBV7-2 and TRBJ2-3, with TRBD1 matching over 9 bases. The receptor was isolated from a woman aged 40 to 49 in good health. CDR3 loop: CASSPTLPGQGMGQYF. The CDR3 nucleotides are TGTGCCAGCAGCCCTACCCTACCGGGACAGGGAATGGGGCAGTATTTT.